This is a list of T cell receptor beta chains from one sample in a study of graft-versus-host responses after intestinal transplantation. The assay was immunoSEQ multiplex PCR, and TCRdb's table has in-frame clones only and misses some. The table has 90,000 to 100,000 clones, more than 70% seen once. The starting material was PBMCs, obtained 255 days after intestinal transplant. The receptor source for this set is a human patient who received an intestinal transplant, so some T cells may come from the graft donor. Each CDR3 is given with its conserved first and last residue. A D gene is named only where the DNA matches it firmly. Size is omitted from some rows. Given values are once, few, many or a class for expanded clones.

TRBV6-1,TRBJ1-6,-,TRBD1,TGTGCCGGGGGACAGGGGTCAAATTCACCCCTCCACTTT,CAGGQGSNSPLHF
TRBV5-6,TRBJ1-1,-,-,-,CASSWGQGAGLEFFF
TRBV6-5,TRBJ1-1,-,TRBD1,TGTGCCACCCAGACAGGGAGGTGGAACACTGAAGCTTTCTTT,CATQTGRWNTEAFF
TRBV5-1,TRBJ1-2,-,TRBD1,TGCGCCAGCAGCTTGGTAGGTTATGTACCTCCGGGACAGGGTCTCGACTATGGCTACACCTTC,CASSLVGYVPPGQGLDYGYTF
TRBV5-4,TRBJ2-3,-,-,TGTGCCAGCAGCTTGTTGGCAGAAAGCACAGATACGCAGTATTTT,CASSLLAESTDTQYF
TRBV7-9,TRBJ2-1,-,TRBD2,TGTGCCAGCAGCCACAGTAGCGGGATCGGGAACAATGAGCAGTTCTTC,CASSHSSGIGNNEQFF
TRBV28,TRBJ1-1,-,TRBD1,TGTGCCAGCAGTGGCCAGGGGGCGAAGGTGGTTGGCGGAATGAACACTGAAGCTTTCTTT,CASSGQGAKVVGGMNTEAFF
TRBV4-1,TRBJ1-5,-,-,TGCGCCAGCAGCCCCCTAGTAGGTGGTCAGCCCCAGCATTTT,CASSPLVGGQPQHF
TRBV28,TRBJ1-5,-,-,TGTGCCAGCAGTTACCCAGACAGGCTCAATCAGCCCCAGCATTTT,CASSYPDRLNQPQHF
TRBV6-5,TRBJ2-7,-,TRBD1,TGTGCCAGCAGTACGATCCCAGGGGGTCTAGGGCAGTACTTC,CASSTIPGGLGQYF
TRBV7-8,TRBJ1-1,-,-,TGTGCCAGCAGCAACAACAGGGATCTAAACACTGAAGCTTTCTTT,CASSNNRDLNTEAFF
TRBV6-4,TRBJ1-2,-,-,TGTGCCAGCAGTGACTCGGGGAGGGACTATGGCTACACCTTC,CASSDSGRDYGYTF
TRBV2,TRBJ2-1,-,TRBD2,TGTGCCAGCAGTGAAGAGCGGGGGGCATACAATGAGCAGTTCTTC,CASSEERGAYNEQFF
TRBV10-2,TRBJ1-6,-,-,TGCGCCAGCAGCGAGATCCCGGGGGACCTTGGCCAAAGTTCACCCCTCCACTTT,CASSEIPGDLGQSSPLHF
TRBV18,TRBJ2-1,once,TRBD1,TGTGCCAGCTCACCTAGGGACAGGGACAATGAGCAGTTCTTC,CASSPRDRDNEQFF
TRBV27,TRBJ1-6,-,TRBD1,TGTGCCAGCAGTTTGACAGGGAGGGTTGTTTCACCCCTCCACTTT,CASSLTGRVVSPLHF
TRBV15,TRBJ1-4,-,-,TGTGCCACCAGCAGAGGTCAGGGGACAACTAATGAAAAACTGTTTTTT,CATSRGQGTTNEKLFF
TRBV5-1,TRBJ2-6,once,-,TGCGCCAGCAGCACGACAGTCTCTGGGGCCAACGTCCTGACTTTC,CASSTTVSGANVLTF
TRBV2,TRBJ2-5,once,-,TGTGCCAGCAAATGGTATCGGAACCAAGAGACCCAGTACTTC,CASKWYRNQETQYF
TRBV7-9,TRBJ1-1,-,-,TGTACCAGCAGGTCCCAGGGGAACACTGAAGCTTTCTTT,CTSRSQGNTEAFF
TRBV15,TRBJ2-5,-,TRBD2,TGTGCCACCAGCAGAGATCCGGGACTAGCGGAGACCCAGTACTTC,CATSRDPGLAETQYF
TRBV5-1,TRBJ2-5,-,TRBD2,TGCGCCAGCAGCCCGGGGACTAGCGGGAGGCCCCGGGAGACCCAGTACTTC,CASSPGTSGRPRETQYF
TRBV27,TRBJ1-2,-,-,TGTGCCAGCAGTTTATCCGGGACTCAAAGAGGCTACACCTTC,CASSLSGTQRGYTF
TRBV28,TRBJ1-1,-,-,TGTGCCAGTCCACCCTCTTTGGATAGGACTAACACTGAAGCTTTCTTT,CASPPSLDRTNTEAFF
TRBV5-6,TRBJ1-3,-,-,TGTGCCAGCAGCTTGGAGTTCAGTAGCTCTGGAAACACCATATATTTT,CASSLEFSSSGNTIYF
TRBV13,TRBJ2-7,-,-,TGTGCCAGCAGCCTCCGAAGCCCCCCCTACGAGCAGTACTTC,CASSLRSPPYEQYF
TRBV11-2,TRBJ2-5,-,TRBD1,TGTGCCAGCAGGGAAGACAGGGTTCTTAACTTC,CASREDRVLNF
TRBV5-4,TRBJ1-1,-,-,TGTGCCAGCAGCCAACAGAGGGGCAGCGCTGAAGCTTTCTTT,CASSQQRGSAEAFF
TRBV19,TRBJ1-1,-,-,TGTGCCAGTAGGACGACAGGACCGACTGAAGCTTTCTTT,CASRTTGPTEAFF
TRBV7-9,TRBJ1-2,-,TRBD1,TGTGCCAGCAGCTTAATCGACAGGGAAGACTATGGCTACACCTTC,CASSLIDREDYGYTF
TRBV11-2,TRBJ1-1,-,-,TGTGCCAGCAGCTTAGGTGAGGGGACTGAAGCTTTCTTT,CASSLGEGTEAFF
TRBV2,TRBJ1-6,few,-,TGTGCCAGCACCCAGGGCACCGCACGGTCACCCCTCCACTTT,CASTQGTARSPLHF
TRBV11-2,TRBJ1-2,-,-,TGTGCCAGCAGCTCCCCGGACTGGACCAGGGGTACGAGCCACTATGGCTACACCTTC,CASSSPDWTRGTSHYGYTF
TRBV27,TRBJ2-7,-,TRBD2,TGTGCCAGCAGCCCAGTAGCGGGAGGTGAGCAGTACTTC,CASSPVAGGEQYF
TRBV29-1,TRBJ1-2,-,-,TGCAGCGGGCAGGGTGGCGATGGCTACACCTTC,CSGQGGDGYTF
TRBV6-5,TRBJ1-3,-,-,TGTGCCAGCAGTGTGGGGTCTGGAAACACCATATATTTT,CASSVGSGNTIYF
TRBV4-3,TRBJ2-5,-,TRBD1,TGCGCCAGCAGCCCAGGGGGCAGCCCGAGGCAAGAGACCCAGTACTTC,CASSPGGSPRQETQYF